A selection of T cell receptor beta chains follows, all from one sample in a study of OX40 agonist ivuxolimab in advanced cancers. Produced via immunoSEQ multiplex PCR; TCRdb's table is partial and in-frame only. This sample has 80,000 or so clones, with 85% found just once. Source: CD4+ or CD8+ T cells sorted from blood, taken in a trial of the OX40 agonist ivuxolimab. The receptors come from an adult with an advanced solid tumor such as melanoma, head and neck, liver or kidney cancer. The CDR3 runs from the conserved cysteine through the conserved F or W. The order of the fields is J gene, D gene, clone size, V gene, CDR3 DNA, CDR3 protein. The D gene is left open where the match is weak. A clone size is listed for some rows: how often the clone was seen (once, few, many), or a class if it is expanded.

j_call: TRBJ1-1
d_call: -
clone_size: -
v_call: TRBV12-5
cdr3_nt: TGTGCTAGTGGTCCGGGACATAGGGCTACTAACACTGAAGCTTTCTTT
cdr3_aa: CASGPGHRATNTEAFF

j_call: TRBJ1-1
d_call: TRBD1
clone_size: -
v_call: TRBV5-1
cdr3_nt: TGCGCCAGCAGCTCTCAGACAGGGGGCACTGAAGCTTTCTTT
cdr3_aa: CASSSQTGGTEAFF

j_call: TRBJ2-7
d_call: TRBD1
clone_size: -
v_call: TRBV5-4
cdr3_nt: TGTGCCAGCAGCTTGGGCGGGAACCGGGACAGGAGCTACGAGCAGTACTTC
cdr3_aa: CASSLGGNRDRSYEQYF

j_call: TRBJ1-5
d_call: TRBD1
clone_size: once
v_call: TRBV7-2
cdr3_nt: TGTGCCAGCAGCTTAAAGGAGGGACAGGGTCACCAGCCCCAGCATTTT
cdr3_aa: CASSLKEGQGHQPQHF

j_call: TRBJ2-1
d_call: -
clone_size: -
v_call: TRBV28
cdr3_nt: TGTGCCAGCAGTTCACCCGGACAGTTTGACAATGAGCAGTTCTTC
cdr3_aa: CASSSPGQFDNEQFF

j_call: TRBJ2-1
d_call: TRBD1
clone_size: -
v_call: TRBV5-1
cdr3_nt: TGCGCCAGCAGCTCGGGACAGGGGATGAGGCATGAGCAGTTCTTC
cdr3_aa: CASSSGQGMRHEQFF

j_call: TRBJ2-5
d_call: -
clone_size: -
v_call: TRBV18
cdr3_nt: TGTGCCAGCTCACCACCGGGGGAACAAGAGACCCAGTACTTC
cdr3_aa: CASSPPGEQETQYF

j_call: TRBJ1-1
d_call: -
clone_size: -
v_call: TRBV6-6
cdr3_nt: TGTGCCAGCAGTTACAGCAGGGTTGGTAATGAAGCTTTCTTT
cdr3_aa: CASSYSRVGNEAFF

j_call: TRBJ1-3
d_call: -
clone_size: -
v_call: TRBV6-6
cdr3_nt: TGTGCCAGCCGATATGTGGCTGGAAACACCATATATTTT
cdr3_aa: CASRYVAGNTIYF

j_call: TRBJ1-1
d_call: TRBD1
clone_size: -
v_call: TRBV19
cdr3_nt: TGTGCCAGTAGTATACCTCGGACAGGCGCCCGGAACACTGAAGCTTTCTTT
cdr3_aa: CASSIPRTGARNTEAFF

j_call: TRBJ1-6
d_call: TRBD1
clone_size: -
v_call: TRBV15
cdr3_nt: TGTGCCACCAGCAGAAGACTAACAGGGGGCCTGAACTTT
cdr3_aa: CATSRRLTGGLNF

j_call: TRBJ2-1
d_call: -
clone_size: -
v_call: TRBV7-3
cdr3_nt: TGTGCCAGCAGCTTATCCCCTAGTAACAATGAGCAGTTCTTC
cdr3_aa: CASSLSPSNNEQFF

j_call: TRBJ1-5
d_call: TRBD1
clone_size: few
v_call: TRBV6-5
cdr3_nt: TGTGCCAGCAGGGGACAGGCTAATCAGCCCCAGCATTTT
cdr3_aa: CASRGQANQPQHF

j_call: TRBJ2-7
d_call: TRBD2
clone_size: -
v_call: TRBV5-1
cdr3_nt: TGCGCCAGCAGCTTGGATACAGCGGGGACCTACGAGCAGTACTTC
cdr3_aa: CASSLDTAGTYEQYF

j_call: TRBJ2-2
d_call: -
clone_size: -
v_call: TRBV9
cdr3_nt: TGTGCCAGCAGCGTAGGGGGACACGGTCACACCGGGGAGCTGTTTTTT
cdr3_aa: CASSVGGHGHTGELFF

j_call: TRBJ2-7
d_call: -
clone_size: -
v_call: TRBV20-1
cdr3_nt: TGCAGTGCTAGAACCTACGAGCAGTACTTC
cdr3_aa: CSARTYEQYF

j_call: TRBJ1-3
d_call: -
clone_size: -
v_call: TRBV2
cdr3_nt: TGTGCCAGCAGCTTCGGGCGGGGAAACACCATATATTTT
cdr3_aa: CASSFGRGNTIYF

j_call: TRBJ2-3
d_call: -
clone_size: -
v_call: TRBV5-5
cdr3_nt: TGTGCCAGCAGCTACCAAGGGGATACGCAGTATTTT
cdr3_aa: CASSYQGDTQYF

j_call: TRBJ2-1
d_call: -
clone_size: once
v_call: TRBV19
cdr3_nt: TGTGCCAGTAAAGATCGGCAGGGCGTCTTCAATGAGCAGTTCTTC
cdr3_aa: CASKDRQGVFNEQFF

j_call: TRBJ1-2
d_call: -
clone_size: -
v_call: TRBV30
cdr3_nt: TGTGCCTGGAGTGTACCTGGGGGTCGGGGTGGCTACACCTTC
cdr3_aa: CAWSVPGGRGGYTF

j_call: TRBJ2-2
d_call: -
clone_size: -
v_call: TRBV28
cdr3_nt: TGTGCCAGCAGTTTAGTCCGAGTGACCGAATGGAACACCGGGGAGCTGTTTTTT
cdr3_aa: CASSLVRVTEWNTGELFF

j_call: TRBJ2-3
d_call: -
clone_size: -
v_call: TRBV5-1
cdr3_nt: TGCGCCAGCAGAAAACCCACGGGACTTAGTAGCACAGATACGCAGTATTTT
cdr3_aa: CASRKPTGLSSTDTQYF

j_call: TRBJ2-3
d_call: -
clone_size: -
v_call: TRBV2
cdr3_nt: TGTGCCAGCAGTGAAATGTTTAGACTTAGTTTCACAGATACGCAGTATTTT
cdr3_aa: CASSEMFRLSFTDTQYF

j_call: TRBJ2-1
d_call: TRBD2
clone_size: -
v_call: TRBV4-1
cdr3_nt: TGCGCCAGCAGCCAAAACCCTAGCGGGGGGGCCCCCAATGAGCAGTTCTTC
cdr3_aa: CASSQNPSGGAPNEQFF

j_call: TRBJ1-2
d_call: -
clone_size: -
v_call: TRBV6-6
cdr3_nt: TGTGCCAGCAGTTACCAAGGGGTAAAAAACTATGGCTACACCTTC
cdr3_aa: CASSYQGVKNYGYTF

j_call: TRBJ2-5
d_call: -
clone_size: -
v_call: TRBV27
cdr3_nt: TGTGCCAGCAGTTTATCTTGGACAGAGTCTAATCCGACCCAGTACTTC
cdr3_aa: CASSLSWTESNPTQYF

j_call: TRBJ1-2
d_call: -
clone_size: -
v_call: TRBV19
cdr3_nt: TGTGCCAGTAGTATAACTAGGGGAACCGGCTACACCTTC
cdr3_aa: CASSITRGTGYTF

j_call: TRBJ2-7
d_call: -
clone_size: -
v_call: TRBV15
cdr3_nt: TGTGCCACCAGCAGAGATCTGGGGCCTTTCTCCTACGAGCAGTACTTC
cdr3_aa: CATSRDLGPFSYEQYF

j_call: TRBJ1-2
d_call: -
clone_size: once
v_call: TRBV11-2
cdr3_nt: TGTGCCAGCAGCTTACGGCGGCGGAACTATGGCTACACCTTC
cdr3_aa: CASSLRRRNYGYTF

j_call: TRBJ2-3
d_call: -
clone_size: -
v_call: TRBV7-9
cdr3_nt: TGTGCCAGCAGCCCACCACCAACTACGGGAAATACGCAGTATTTT
cdr3_aa: CASSPPPTTGNTQYF

j_call: TRBJ1-1
d_call: -
clone_size: -
v_call: TRBV29-1
cdr3_nt: TGCAGCGTTGGGGGGTATAACACTGAAGCTTTCTTT
cdr3_aa: CSVGGYNTEAFF

j_call: TRBJ2-7
d_call: -
clone_size: -
v_call: TRBV6-1
cdr3_nt: TGTGCCAGCAGTGAACCCTGGGGGTCGACCTACGAGCAGTACTTC
cdr3_aa: CASSEPWGSTYEQYF

j_call: TRBJ1-5
d_call: -
clone_size: once
v_call: TRBV18
cdr3_nt: TGTGCCAGCTCACCGGGGGCAGGGGGCAATCAGCCCCAGCATTTT
cdr3_aa: CASSPGAGGNQPQHF

j_call: TRBJ1-3
d_call: -
clone_size: -
v_call: TRBV28
cdr3_nt: TGTGCCAGCAGTGAGACAGTCTCTGGAAACACCATATATTTT
cdr3_aa: CASSETVSGNTIYF

j_call: TRBJ2-3
d_call: -
clone_size: -
v_call: TRBV28
cdr3_nt: TGTGCCAGCAGTCTCTGGACTGCAGATACGCAGTATTTT
cdr3_aa: CASSLWTADTQYF

j_call: TRBJ2-7
d_call: TRBD2
clone_size: once
v_call: TRBV6-5
cdr3_nt: TGTGCCAGCAGTTACCGGTCTAGCGGGTCCTACGAGCAGTACTTC
cdr3_aa: CASSYRSSGSYEQYF

j_call: TRBJ1-3
d_call: TRBD1
clone_size: -
v_call: TRBV28
cdr3_nt: TGTGCCAGCAGTACACCGGGACAGGGGACTTCTGGAAACACCATATATTTT
cdr3_aa: CASSTPGQGTSGNTIYF

j_call: TRBJ2-4
d_call: -
clone_size: -
v_call: TRBV23-1
cdr3_nt: TGCGCCAGCAGTCAATCGGGGGGCGGAATCGCCAAAAACATTCAGTACTTC
cdr3_aa: CASSQSGGGIAKNIQYF

j_call: TRBJ2-3
d_call: -
clone_size: few
v_call: TRBV5-1
cdr3_nt: TGCGCCAGCGCCTCCGGATTCTCTAGCACAGATACGCAGTATTTT
cdr3_aa: CASASGFSSTDTQYF

j_call: TRBJ1-1
d_call: -
clone_size: -
v_call: TRBV30
cdr3_nt: TGTGCCTGTGGGACGACTGAAGCTTTCTTT
cdr3_aa: CACGTTEAFF

j_call: TRBJ2-1
d_call: TRBD2
clone_size: -
v_call: TRBV19
cdr3_nt: TGTGCCAGTAGGCCATCTAGCGGGAGGGCCTACAATGAGCAGTTCTTC
cdr3_aa: CASRPSSGRAYNEQFF

j_call: TRBJ2-5
d_call: TRBD1
clone_size: -
v_call: TRBV27
cdr3_nt: TGTGCCAGCAGTTTACAGGGGGCTGGGGAGACCCAGTACTTC
cdr3_aa: CASSLQGAGETQYF

j_call: TRBJ2-7
d_call: -
clone_size: -
v_call: TRBV5-1
cdr3_nt: TGCGCCAGCAGCTTGGCCGGGACGAAAGTCTACGAGCAGTACTTC
cdr3_aa: CASSLAGTKVYEQYF

j_call: TRBJ2-7
d_call: -
clone_size: -
v_call: TRBV7-6
cdr3_nt: TGTGCCAGCAGCTTCCTCCAGACAGCCTACGAGCAGTACTTC
cdr3_aa: CASSFLQTAYEQYF

j_call: TRBJ2-1
d_call: TRBD2
clone_size: -
v_call: TRBV6-1
cdr3_nt: TGTGCCAGCAGTGGTCGACTAGCGGGGGACCTCAATGAGCAGTTCTTC
cdr3_aa: CASSGRLAGDLNEQFF

j_call: TRBJ2-3
d_call: TRBD1
clone_size: -
v_call: TRBV29-1
cdr3_nt: TGCAGCGTTGAACAACCCCGAGGGACAGGGGCCACAGATACGCAGTATTTT
cdr3_aa: CSVEQPRGTGATDTQYF

j_call: TRBJ2-7
d_call: -
clone_size: -
v_call: TRBV28
cdr3_nt: TGTGCCATACAGAGCCCTTCCTACGAGCAGTACTTC
cdr3_aa: CAIQSPSYEQYF

j_call: TRBJ2-1
d_call: -
clone_size: once
v_call: TRBV9
cdr3_nt: TGTGCCAGCAGCGTAGTAGGGGGGAGAAGTGAGCAGTTCTTC
cdr3_aa: CASSVVGGRSEQFF

j_call: TRBJ1-4
d_call: -
clone_size: -
v_call: TRBV7-9
cdr3_nt: TGTGCCAGCAGCTTAGCCTACGGGAATGAAAAACTGTTTTTT
cdr3_aa: CASSLAYGNEKLFF

j_call: TRBJ2-2
d_call: -
clone_size: -
v_call: TRBV7-7
cdr3_nt: TGTGCCAGCAGCCCCTTAACCGGGGAGCTGTTTTTT
cdr3_aa: CASSPLTGELFF

j_call: TRBJ2-1
d_call: TRBD1
clone_size: -
v_call: TRBV5-1
cdr3_nt: TGCGCCAGCAGAGGGCAGGGGGACTACAATGAGCAGTTCTTC
cdr3_aa: CASRGQGDYNEQFF

j_call: TRBJ2-2
d_call: TRBD1
clone_size: -
v_call: TRBV6-5
cdr3_nt: TGTGCCAGCACCCGACAGGGGTCGGGCGGGGAGCTGTTTTTT
cdr3_aa: CASTRQGSGGELFF

j_call: TRBJ2-5
d_call: TRBD1
clone_size: -
v_call: TRBV10-3
cdr3_nt: TGTGCCATCAGTGACCCTAGACCAGGGACAGTCCAAGAGACCCAGTACTTC
cdr3_aa: CAISDPRPGTVQETQYF

j_call: TRBJ2-7
d_call: -
clone_size: -
v_call: TRBV27
cdr3_nt: TGTGCCAGCAGTTCGATTAGGGGATTGGCGAACCGAGGCTACGAGCAGTACTTC
cdr3_aa: CASSSIRGLANRGYEQYF